This TCR beta chain comes out of a study of control samples from healthy donors and cancer patients. Generated by immunoSEQ multiplex PCR, the TCRdb table keeps only in-frame clones and is missing some. The data contain 100,000 to 150,000 clones, more than 85% of them singletons. Trimming cost V 2 bases and J 2 bases; bases outside gene matches: 5. CDR3 length equals 16 residues. Germline CDR1 LNHNV, CDR2 YYDKDF (reference sequence). The TCR sequence derives from a man between 18 and 35 years old in good health. The sequenced sample consisted of blood. The rearrangement links TRBV15 to TRBJ2-5; 10 positions agree with TRBD1. This chain's CDR3 is CATSRTPGQGQETQYF. CDR3 DNA sequence: TGTGCCACCAGCAGAACGCCGGGACAGGGGCAAGAGACCCAGTACTTC.